This T cell receptor (beta chain) was retrieved from a study of shared clonotypes between healthy human individuals. Study-wide results and limits: Across a few donors, naive CD4 shared 5% to 6%, naive CD8 under 4%, memory CD4 roughly 2.4%, memory CD8 0.4%.

Generated by immunoSEQ multiplex PCR, the TCRdb table keeps only in-frame clones and is missing some. Here the sample spans approximately 640,000 clones, about nine tenths being singletons. This CDR3 spans 14 amino acids. Trimming stripped 0 bases from V and 2 bases from J, with 6 bases between. Germline V gene lookup returns CDR1 SGDLS and CDR2 YYNGEE. Concerning this clone: Its antigen is undetermined. This same CDR3 is encoded by further DNA sequences in the sample.

The chain combines TRBV9 with TRBJ1-3; D is unresolved. The material sequenced was memory CD8+ T cells from PBMCs. The subset denotes: CD45RO+ cells pooled with CCR7-negative TemRA cells. The sequence was obtained from a man between 18 and 29 years old in good health. Some clones in this sample may be carry-over from other donors' samples. The CDR3 bases are TGTGCCAGCAGCGTAGCCGGGGCTGGAAACACCATATATTTT. Translated, it gives CASSVAGAGNTIYF.